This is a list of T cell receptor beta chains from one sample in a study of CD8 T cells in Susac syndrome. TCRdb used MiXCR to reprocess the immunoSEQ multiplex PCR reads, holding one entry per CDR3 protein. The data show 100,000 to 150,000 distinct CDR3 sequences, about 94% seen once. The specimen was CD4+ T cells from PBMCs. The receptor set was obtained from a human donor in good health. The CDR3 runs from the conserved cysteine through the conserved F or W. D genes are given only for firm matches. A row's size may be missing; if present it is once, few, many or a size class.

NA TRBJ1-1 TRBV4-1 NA TGCGCCAGCAGCCAAGCAGACAGGATGAACACTGAAGCTTTCTTT CASSQADRMNTEAFF
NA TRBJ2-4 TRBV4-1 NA TGCGCCAGCAGCCAAGAGGGGGAGGGGGCAGCCAAAAACATTCAGTACTTC CASSQEGEGAAKNIQYF
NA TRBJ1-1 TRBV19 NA TGTGCCAGTAGTATAAGCAGGAACACTGAAGCTTTCTTT CASSISRNTEAFF
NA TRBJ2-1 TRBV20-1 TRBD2 TGCAGTGCTATCCAGCGGGAGGGGCTTTACAATGAGCAGTTCTTC CSAIQREGLYNEQFF
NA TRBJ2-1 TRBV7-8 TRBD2 TGTGCCAGCAGCTTATTCCGGGCTAGCGGGAGTGACAACTCCTACAATGAGCAGTTCTTC CASSLFRASGSDNSYNEQFF
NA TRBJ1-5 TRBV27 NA TGTGCCAGCAGTTTAAAGGGTAGGAATTGGCCCCAGCATTTT CASSLKGRNWPQHF
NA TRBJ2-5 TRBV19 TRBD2 TGTGTCAGTAGTAGAAAGCGGGACGAAACCCAGTACTTC CVSSRKRDETQYF
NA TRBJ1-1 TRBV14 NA TGTGCCAGCAGCCAGAGCCTTGAAGCTTTCTTT CASSQSLEAFF
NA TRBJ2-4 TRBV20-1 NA TGCAGTGCTAGTGCCTTAGCGGCGCCAGCCAAAAACATTCAGTACTTC CSASALAAPAKNIQYF
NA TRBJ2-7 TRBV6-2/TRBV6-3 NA TGTGCCAGCGGGAGGTTAGCCTACGAGCAGTACTTC CASGRLAYEQYF
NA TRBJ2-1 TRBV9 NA TGTGCCAGCAGCGTAGGTCCAGACAATGAGCAGTTCTTC CASSVGPDNEQFF
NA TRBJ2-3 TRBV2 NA TGTGCCAGCAGTGAAGAGGCAGCACTTAGCACAGATACGCAGTATTTT CASSEEAALSTDTQYF
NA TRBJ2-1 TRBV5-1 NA TGCGCCAGCAGAGTCTCGGCGGATAAGGACAATGAGCAGTTCTTC CASRVSADKDNEQFF
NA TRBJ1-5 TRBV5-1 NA TGCGCCAGCAGCTTGGAAGGGAACCAGCCCCAGCTTTTT CASSLEGNQPQLF
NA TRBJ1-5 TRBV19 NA TGTGCCAGTTTCTCAGGGGTGGCCCAGCATTTT CASFSGVAQHF
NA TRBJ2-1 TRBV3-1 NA TGTGCCAGCAGCCAAGTCTTCCACAATGAGCAGTTCTTC CASSQVFHNEQFF
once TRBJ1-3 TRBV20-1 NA TGCAGTGCTTGGGGACACTCTGGAAACACCATATATTTT CSAWGHSGNTIYF
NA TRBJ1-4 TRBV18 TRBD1 TGTGCCAGCTCCCGAGGACAGGCGATGACTAATGAAAAACTGTTTTTT CASSRGQAMTNEKLFF
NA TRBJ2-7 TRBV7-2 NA TGTGCCAGCAGCTTCGGACTAACCAACTACGAGCAGTACTTC CASSFGLTNYEQYF
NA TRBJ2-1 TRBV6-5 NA TGTGCCAGCAGTTACCTAGTTGACAATGAGCAGTTCTTC CASSYLVDNEQFF
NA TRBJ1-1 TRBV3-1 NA TGTGCCAGCAGCCAAGATTCTCACACTGAAGCTTTCTTT CASSQDSHTEAFF
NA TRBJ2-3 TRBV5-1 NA TGCGCCAGCAGCTTGTTCCCGGAGGCAGATACGCAGTATTTT CASSLFPEADTQYF
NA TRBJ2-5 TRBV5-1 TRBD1 TGCGCCAGCAGCTTCCTGACAGGGGAACAAGAGACCCAGTACTTC CASSFLTGEQETQYF
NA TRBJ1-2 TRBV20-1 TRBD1 TGCAGTGCTCCGGGACAGGGTACAGGGAACTATGGCTACACCTTC CSAPGQGTGNYGYTF
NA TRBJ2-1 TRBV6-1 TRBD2 TGTGCCAGCAGTCCGGGGGGGAGCAATGAGCAGTTCTTC CASSPGGSNEQFF
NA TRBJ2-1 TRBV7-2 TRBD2 TGTGCCAGCAGCTTAGGGGGCAGCGGGAGGGTTATTTCTGAGCAGTTCTTC CASSLGGSGRVISEQFF
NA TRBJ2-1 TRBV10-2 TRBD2 TGCGCCAGCAGTAATAGCGGGAGATACAATGAGCAGTTCTTC CASSNSGRYNEQFF
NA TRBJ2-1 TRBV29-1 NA TGCAGCGTTTGCCCCCTTACTAGGGCGCGGGGTGAGCAGTTCTTC CSVCPLTRARGEQFF
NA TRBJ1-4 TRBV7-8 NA TGTGCCAGCAGCTTAGCGGCGGGGGCGGCCTCGGGTGGTGAAAAACTGTTTTTT CASSLAAGAASGGEKLFF